A single sample gave rise to the 9 T cell receptor beta chains below, sequenced in a study of human T cells and chemical hapten exposure. TCRdb reanalysed the RACE reads using MiXCR and keeps one entry per CDR3 protein. This table holds about 380,000 distinct CDR3 sequences, 4.5% to 5.5% found once. Time point noted: pre-sensitization, week 0. Treatment described: therapeutic diphenylcyclopropenone sensitization with weekly scalp DPC. The sequencing here drew on whole blood, taken in connection with sensitization to the hapten diphenylcyclopropenone (DPC). These receptor sequences come from a woman aged 50 to 65 with alopecia areata. Some clones in this sample may be carry-over from other donors' samples.

This clonotype has a handful of counts. J is TRBJ1-6 and V is TRBV20-1, with D possibly TRBD1 on 5 matching bases. Trimming stripped 6 bases from V and 9 bases from J, with 18 bases between. Germline CDR1 and CDR2: DFQATT and SNEGSKA (reference sequence). The CDR3 contains 14 residues. CDR3 sequence: CSAPLKRRGSPLHF. The DNA for the CDR3 is TGCAGTGCCCCGTTGAAGAGGAGGGGTTCACCCCTCCACTTT.

This clonotype has ten or more counts. The DNA for the CDR3 is TGTGCCAGCAGCGTCGGAGCGGGAGGGTCCTCCTACGAGCAGTACTTC. This translates into CASSVGAGGSSYEQYF. The genes are TRBV9 and TRBJ2-7, with 10 bases aligning to TRBD2. From germline, CDR1 is SGDLS and CDR2 YYNGEE. After removal of 2 bases from V and 0 bases from J, the junction contained 5 bases not matched to a gene. There are 16 residues in the CDR3. Based on the CDR3 plus reference TRBV9 and TRBJ2-7, the full variable domain is DSGVTQTPKHLITATGQRVTLRCSPRSGDLSVYWYQQSLDQGLQFLIQYYNGEERAKGNILERFSAQQFPDLHSELNLSSLELGDSALYFCASSVGAGGSSYEQYFGPGTRLTVT.

This clonotype was detected many times. The CDR3 loop is CASSQAQVANYGYTF. CDR3 nucleotides: TGTGCCAGCAGCCAAGCACAAGTAGCTAACTATGGCTACACCTTC. The chain links TRBV3-1 to TRBJ1-2; D is unclear. V was trimmed by 1 base and J by 0 bases, leaving 9 bases between them. Germline V gene data show CDR1 as LGHDT and CDR2 as YNNKEL (reference sequence). CDR3 size: 15 residues.

With regard to this clonotype: Its ends do not fully match the called genes, so a read error is possible. CDR3 sequence (DNA): TGTGCTACCGGGACAGGACCCTACGTGCAGTACTTC. Its protein product is CATGTGPYVQYF. The chain links TRBV2 to TRBJ2-7; TRBD1 agrees at 8 bases. Germline V lookup: CDR1 SNHLY, CDR2 FYNNEI. This CDR3 comprises 12 residues.

The table lists this clonotype with a few counts. V and J are TRBV5-1 and TRBJ2-1, with D unresolved. CDR3 length: 13 residues. Germline V gives CDR1 SGHRS, CDR2 YFSETQ. The germline V and J ends were trimmed by 4 bases and 8 bases, with 13 bases remaining between them. The CDR3 sequence: CASSLRNTYEQFF. The CDR3 DNA sequence: TGCGCCAGCAGCCTTAGGAACACATATGAGCAGTTCTTC. Variable domain in full (rest from reference TRBV5-1 and TRBJ2-1): KAGVTQTPRYLIKTRGQQVTLSCSPISGHRSVSWYQQTPGQGLQFLFEYFSETQRNKGNFPGRFSGRQFSNSRSEMNVSTLELGDSALYLCASSLRNTYEQFFGPGTRLTVL.

V and J are TRBV27 and TRBJ2-1; 8 nucleotides align to TRBD1. The CDR3 contains 13 residues. CDR1 MNHEY and CDR2 SMNVEV come from the germline V gene (reference sequence). The V and J ends lost 2 bases and 12 bases, in that order; junction bases with no gene match: 6. CDR3 DNA: TGTGCCAGCAGTTTAATGGGGGGACAGGTGCAGTTCTTC. Its protein product is CASSLMGGQVQFF.

This clonotype was picked up many times. The V and J genes are TRBV27 and TRBJ2-7; the D gene is possibly TRBD1 (5 bases). Germline assignment: CDR1 MNHEY and CDR2 SMNVEV (reference sequence). V lost 5 bases to trimming and J lost 2 bases, with 13 bases between them. CDR3 length: 14 amino acids. CDR3 loop: CASSGITGAYEQYF. CDR3 DNA sequence: TGTGCCAGCAGTGGGATCACAGGAGCCTACGAGCAGTACTTC.

The genes are TRBV7-8 and TRBJ2-7, with unresolved D. Between the trimmed V and J ends, which lost 5 bases and 0 bases, there was a span of 14 bases. The CDR3 covers 15 residues. CDR1 is SGHVS and CDR2 is FQNEAQ in the germline V gene. The CDR3 reads CASSPRRGSSYEQYF. CDR3 nucleotide sequence: TGTGCCAGCAGCCCACGACGAGGAAGCTCCTACGAGCAGTACTTC.

This clonotype came up a few times. The rearrangement links TRBV5-6 to TRBJ1-6; D perhaps matches TRBD1 (5 bases). The V and J ends lost 3 bases and 6 bases respectively, with 13 bases between them. The length of the CDR3 is 15 residues. Germline V gene lookup returns CDR1 SGHDT and CDR2 YYEEEE. CDR3 bases: TGTGCCAGCAGCTACACCGGGACCGTTAATTCACCCCTCCACTTT. Amino acids: CASSYTGTVNSPLHF.